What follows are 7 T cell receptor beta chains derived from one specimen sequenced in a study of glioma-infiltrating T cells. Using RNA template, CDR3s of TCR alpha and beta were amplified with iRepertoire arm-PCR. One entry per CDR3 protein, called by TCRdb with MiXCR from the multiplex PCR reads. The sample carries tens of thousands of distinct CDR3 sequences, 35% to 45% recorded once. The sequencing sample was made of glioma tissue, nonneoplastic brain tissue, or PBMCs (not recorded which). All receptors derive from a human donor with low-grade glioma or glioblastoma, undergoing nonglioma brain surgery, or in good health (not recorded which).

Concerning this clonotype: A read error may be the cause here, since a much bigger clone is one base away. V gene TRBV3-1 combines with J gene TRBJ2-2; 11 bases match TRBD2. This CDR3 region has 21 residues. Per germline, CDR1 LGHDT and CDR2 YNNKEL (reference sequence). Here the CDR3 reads CASSQPYPLAGGTSNTGGLFF. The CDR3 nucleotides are TGTGCCAGCAGCCAACCATACCCCCTAGCGGGGGGCACCTCGAACACCGGGGGGCTGTTTTTT.

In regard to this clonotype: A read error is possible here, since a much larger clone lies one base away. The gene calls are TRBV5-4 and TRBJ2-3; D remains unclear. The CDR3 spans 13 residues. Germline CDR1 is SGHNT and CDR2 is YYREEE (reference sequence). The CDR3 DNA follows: TGTGCCAGCAGCAGGGAATTCACATATACGCAGTATTTT. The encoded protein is CASSREFTYTQYF.

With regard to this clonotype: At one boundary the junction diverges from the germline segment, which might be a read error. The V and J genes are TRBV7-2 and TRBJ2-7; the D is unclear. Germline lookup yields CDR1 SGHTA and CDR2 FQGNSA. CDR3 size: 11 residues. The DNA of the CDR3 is TGTGCCAGCGGCTTGGATTACGAGCAGTACTTC. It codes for CASGLDYEQYF.

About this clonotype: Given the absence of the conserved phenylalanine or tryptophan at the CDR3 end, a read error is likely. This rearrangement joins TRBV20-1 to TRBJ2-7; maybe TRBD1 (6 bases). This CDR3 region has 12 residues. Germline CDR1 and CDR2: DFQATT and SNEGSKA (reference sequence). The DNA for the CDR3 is TGCGGTGCTAGGGACAAGACCTACGAGCAGTACTCC. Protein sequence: CGARDKTYEQYS.

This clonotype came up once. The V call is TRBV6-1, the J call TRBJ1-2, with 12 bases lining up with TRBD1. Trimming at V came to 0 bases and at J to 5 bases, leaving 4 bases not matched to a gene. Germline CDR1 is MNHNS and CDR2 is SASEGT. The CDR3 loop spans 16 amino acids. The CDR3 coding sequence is TGTGCCAGCAGTGAAGCCGGGACAGGGGGCGGGTATGGCTACACCTTC. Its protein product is CASSEAGTGGGYGYTF.

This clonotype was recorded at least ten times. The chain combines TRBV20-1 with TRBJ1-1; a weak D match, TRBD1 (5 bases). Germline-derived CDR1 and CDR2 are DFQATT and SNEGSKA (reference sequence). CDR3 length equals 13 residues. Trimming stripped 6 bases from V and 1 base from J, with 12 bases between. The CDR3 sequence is CSAKRGGNTEAFF. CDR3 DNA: TGCAGTGCCAAAAGGGGAGGGAACACTGAAGCTTTCTTT.

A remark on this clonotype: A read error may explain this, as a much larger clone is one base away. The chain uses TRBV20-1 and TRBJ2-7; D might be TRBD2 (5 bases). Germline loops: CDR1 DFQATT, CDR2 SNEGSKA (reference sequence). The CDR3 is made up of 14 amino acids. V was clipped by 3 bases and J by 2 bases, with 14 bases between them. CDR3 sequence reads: CSASLGSHTYEQYF. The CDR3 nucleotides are TGCAGTGCTAGTTTGGGGAGTCATACCTACGAGCAGTACTTC.